The 26 T cell receptor beta chains in this list originate from one sample, sequenced in a study of cytomegalovirus exposure and HLA in healthy donors. 60 Vbeta and 13 Jbeta primers were used in PCR. Assay: immunoSEQ multiplex PCR; the TCRdb copy retains only in-frame clones and omits some. This sample has roughly 120,000 clones, with 70% to 85% found just once. Sequencing used PBMCs. Source of these receptors: a man in his forties or fifties in good health and CMV-seropositive.

V usage is TRBV28 and J usage is TRBJ1-2; the D is unclear. V lost 4 bases to trimming and J lost 4 bases, with 4 bases between them. This CDR3 has 11 amino acids. Looked up from germline, CDR1 is MDHEN and CDR2 is SYDVKM. In DNA, the CDR3 is TGTGCCAGCAGTTCTAGCTATGGCTACACCTTC. This sequence encodes CASSSSYGYTF.

J is TRBJ2-6 and V is TRBV5-5; 7 nucleotides align to TRBD1. Looked up from germline, CDR1 is SGHKS and CDR2 is YYEKEE (reference sequence). The CDR3 is 17 amino acids. The trim removed 3 bases at V and 0 bases at J, leaving 6 bases unmatched. In DNA form, the CDR3 reads TGTGCCAGCAGCTCGGATAGGACAGGCTCTGGGGCCAACGTCCTGACTTTC. It translates to CASSSDRTGSGANVLTF.

In nucleotides, the CDR3 is TGTGCCACCAGCAGAGGCGGGATCTCAGATCAGCCCCAGCATTTT. Amino acids: CATSRGGISDQPQHF. The chain has TRBV15 and TRBJ1-5; D is unclear. The V end was cut by 1 base, the J end by 5 bases, with 12 bases between. Germline values: CDR1 LNHNV, CDR2 YYDKDF (reference sequence). The CDR3 is 15 residues long.

This chain links TRBV5-4 with TRBJ1-6; 7 nucleotides match TRBD1. J was trimmed by 9 bases and V by 4 bases; bases with no gene match: 13. The germline gives CDR1 SGHNT, CDR2 YYREEE (reference sequence). The CDR3 runs 16 residues. The CDR3 is CASSLNPGTVASPLHF. DNA of the CDR3: TGTGCCAGCAGCCTCAACCCCGGGACAGTCGCTTCACCCCTCCACTTT.

V usage is TRBV29-1 and J usage is TRBJ1-2, with 7 bases fitting TRBD1. The CDR3 totals 11 residues. Trimming at V came to 8 bases and at J to 7 bases, leaving 7 bases not matched to a gene. From germline, CDR1 is SQVTM and CDR2 ANQGSEA. The CDR3 loop reads CSTRQGPGYTF. DNA for the CDR3: TGCAGCACGAGACAGGGTCCTGGCTACACCTTC.

V gene TRBV9 combines with J gene TRBJ2-4; possible D gene TRBD1, 5 bases. The CDR3 has 16 amino acids. From germline, CDR1 is SGDLS and CDR2 YYNGEE. The V gene lost 4 bases and the J gene lost 3 bases, with 17 bases spanning the gap. The CDR3 DNA is TGTGCCAGCAGCCTAGACAGTACCGCAAACAAAAACATTCAGTACTTC. Its protein product is CASSLDSTANKNIQYF.

The sample holds a few counts of this clone. The DNA of the CDR3 is TGCGCCAGCAGACTTACCGGGACAGACTACAATGAGCAGTTCTTC. This sequence encodes CASRLTGTDYNEQFF. This rearrangement joins TRBV5-1 to TRBJ2-1; 7 nucleotides match TRBD1. Germline V gene lookup returns CDR1 SGHRS and CDR2 YFSETQ. V shed 5 bases and J 3 bases; nucleotides not matched to a gene: 8. The CDR3 spans 15 residues.

This clone was counted a few times. The chain carries TRBV29-1 and TRBJ1-1, with D maybe TRBD1 (5 bases). Germline values: CDR1 SQVTM, CDR2 ANQGSEA. CDR3 length equals 12 residues. Trimming took off 3 bases at V and 7 bases at J, with 12 bases between the two ends. The CDR3 DNA is TGCAGCGTTGAGATCCAGGGCGATGAAGCTTTCTTT. Translation: CSVEIQGDEAFF.

This clone was detected once. The V gene is TRBV5-1, the J gene TRBJ1-2; D might be TRBD1 (6 bases). Germline V gene sequence: CDR1 SGHRS, CDR2 YFSETQ. Trimming took 3 bases from V and 4 from J, leaving 16 bases between them. The CDR3 runs to 15 residues. The CDR3 bases are TGCGCCAGCAGCTCCGCCCCAGGGGCGGCCTATGGCTACACCTTC. Residues: CASSSAPGAAYGYTF. Looking up the rest from reference TRBV5-1 and TRBJ1-2 gives the full variable domain: KAGVTQTPRYLIKTRGQQVTLSCSPISGHRSVSWYQQTPGQGLQFLFEYFSETQRNKGNFPGRFSGRQFSNSRSEMNVSTLELGDSALYLCASSSAPGAAYGYTFGSGTRLTVV.

This clone was recorded a few times. J is TRBJ2-1 and V is TRBV6-5, with a possible D match to TRBD1 (6 bases). Germline V gene lookup returns CDR1 MNHEY and CDR2 SVGAGI. Trimming stripped 6 bases from V and 9 bases from J, with 12 bases between. The CDR3 has 12 residues. CDR3 in amino acids: CASSSDSFEQFF. DNA for the CDR3: TGTGCCAGCAGCTCGGACAGTTTTGAGCAGTTCTTC.

This clone has just a few counts. The chain is built from TRBV6-1 and TRBJ2-6; the match to TRBD1 covers 8 bases. The ends lost 5 bases at V and 2 bases at J; junction bases unmatched: 2. The CDR3 length is 15 residues. Germline loops: CDR1 MNHNS, CDR2 SASEGT. The CDR3 protein is CASSQGAAGANVLTF. The CDR3, as DNA: TGTGCCAGCAGTCAGGGGGCGGCTGGGGCCAACGTCCTGACTTTC.

V and J are TRBV15 and TRBJ2-5; TRBD2 aligns across 7 bases. Germline V gives CDR1 LNHNV, CDR2 YYDKDF (reference sequence). Losses at the gene ends were 3 bases for V and 1 base for J; bases not matched to a gene: 8. The CDR3 extends over 16 amino acids. The CDR3 bases are TGTGCCACCAGCAGCCGGGACTACGCTGTCCAAGAGACCCAGTACTTC. Translation gives CATSSRDYAVQETQYF.

This clone was counted only a few times. The rearrangement joins TRBV6-5 to TRBJ1-5; the D gene is possibly TRBD1 (6 bases). The CDR3 totals 14 residues. Per germline, CDR1 MNHEY and CDR2 SVGAGI. The germline V and J ends were trimmed by 5 bases and 6 bases, with 14 bases remaining between them. This chain's CDR3 is CASSPRTASQPQHF. CDR3 nucleotides: TGTGCCAGCAGTCCAAGGACAGCGAGTCAGCCCCAGCATTTT.

This clone occurred a few times. The chain recombines TRBV29-1 with TRBJ2-1, with a possible D match to TRBD1 (6 bases). The CDR3 consists of 12 residues. Trimming stripped 4 bases from V and 6 bases from J, with 10 bases between. Germline V CDR1 and CDR2: SQVTM, ANQGSEA. CDR3 amino acids: CSVGGQVNEQFF. Written as DNA, the CDR3 is TGCAGCGTTGGGGGGCAAGTCAATGAGCAGTTCTTC.

The chain is built from TRBV27 and TRBJ1-1; no definite D call. The V end lost 5 bases, the J end lost 0 bases, and 7 bases lay between the germline ends. The CDR3 totals 13 residues. Per germline, CDR1 MNHEY and CDR2 SMNVEV (reference sequence). CDR3 bases: TGTGCCAGCAGTCGCGCGGTGAACACTGAAGCTTTCTTT. Its protein is CASSRAVNTEAFF.

This sequence joins TRBV10-3 and TRBJ1-2; D gene ambiguous. CDR3 length equals 15 residues. The ends were cut back, 7 bases at V and 1 base at J, with 16 bases in the middle. CDR1 ENHRY and CDR2 SYGVKD come from the germline V gene. The CDR3 sequence is CAITSGSRINYGYTF. Written as DNA, the CDR3 is TGTGCCATCACCTCGGGGAGCAGAATTAACTATGGCTACACCTTC.

The CDR3 DNA reads as TGTGCCAGCAGGGAACCTAGAGGAAATGAGCAGTTCTTC. Amino acids: CASREPRGNEQFF. The chain recombines TRBV6-1 with TRBJ2-1; D unclear. The germline V gene encodes CDR1 MNHNS and CDR2 SASEGT. V was clipped by 6 bases and J by 7 bases, with 13 bases between them. The CDR3 contains 13 residues.

This clone appeared a few times. The chain joins TRBV7-8 to TRBJ1-1; no clear D gene. The germline V and J ends were trimmed by 1 base and 1 base, with 10 bases remaining between them. CDR3 length equals 15 residues. CDR1 is SGHVS, CDR2 FQNEAQ, per germline. The CDR3 reads CASSLDVRGNTEAFF. CDR3 DNA: TGTGCCAGCAGCTTAGATGTCAGAGGGAACACTGAAGCTTTCTTT.

The chain is built from TRBV7-9 and TRBJ2-5, with 11 bases matching TRBD1. Germline V gene sequence: CDR1 SEHNR, CDR2 FQNEAQ (reference sequence). This CDR3 contains 15 residues. Trimming removed 3 bases from V and 5 bases from J; junction bases left unmatched: 5. CDR3 coding DNA: TGTGCCAGCAGCTTCGGACAGGGGGCGACGGAGACCCAGTACTTC. Its translation: CASSFGQGATETQYF.

This clone was detected only once. The chain is built from TRBV19 and TRBJ1-2; D gene uncertain. This CDR3 contains 15 residues. Trimming took 8 bases from V and 8 from J, leaving 24 bases between them. Germline assignment: CDR1 LNHDA and CDR2 SQIVND (reference sequence). This chain's CDR3 is CASGVPSSPGGGYTF. CDR3 nucleotide sequence: TGTGCCAGTGGTGTACCTTCAAGTCCGGGAGGGGGCTACACCTTC.

The chain employs TRBV5-6 and TRBJ1-1, with D unclear. The germline V and J ends were trimmed by 1 base and 6 bases, with 4 bases remaining between them. The CDR3 has 11 amino acids. Looked up from germline, CDR1 is SGHDT and CDR2 is YYEEEE. In DNA form, the CDR3 reads TGTGCCAGCAGCTTGCGAGCTGAAGCTTTCTTT. This gives the protein CASSLRAEAFF.

The chain combines TRBV5-1 with TRBJ2-1, with 11 bases lining up with TRBD2. The germline V gene has CDR1 SGHRS and CDR2 YFSETQ. This CDR3 is 19 amino acids long. V trimming: 0 bases; J trimming: 4 bases; junction bases outside the gene matches: 12. CDR3 nucleotides: TGCGCCAGCAGCTTGGCAGGGACTAGCGGACCGGTATCATACAATGAGCAGTTCTTC. It specifies CASSLAGTSGPVSYNEQFF.

The chain links TRBV4-1 to TRBJ1-5; D remains ambiguous. V dropped 0 bases and J dropped 2 bases, with 11 bases sitting between them. The CDR3 has 16 amino acids. The germline V gene has CDR1 MGHRA and CDR2 YSYEKL. The CDR3 region has the DNA TGCGCCAGCAGCCAAGAAAGAAGCTCGGGCAATCAGCCCCAGCATTTT. Its translation is CASSQERSSGNQPQHF.

The chain combines TRBV28 with TRBJ1-1; D gene unclear. The germline V and J ends were trimmed by 2 bases and 5 bases, with 12 bases remaining between them. Germline V gene data show CDR1 as MDHEN and CDR2 as SYDVKM. The CDR3 runs to 14 residues. This chain's CDR3 is CASSLEVSATEAFF. The CDR3 DNA reads as TGTGCCAGCAGTTTAGAGGTTAGTGCTACTGAAGCTTTCTTT.

The CDR3 DNA is TGTGCCAGCAGCTTACCGTCCCAAGAGACCCAGTACTTC. The encoded protein is CASSLPSQETQYF. The chain combines TRBV7-9 with TRBJ2-5, with D unresolved. Germline V gene data show CDR1 as SEHNR and CDR2 as FQNEAQ (reference sequence). The CDR3 is made up of 13 amino acids. The ends were cut back, 2 bases at V and 1 base at J, with 5 bases in the middle.

The chain uses TRBV14 and TRBJ1-2, with 9 bases matching TRBD1. CDR1 SGHDN and CDR2 FVKESK come from the germline V gene. The trim removed 0 bases at V and 5 bases at J, leaving 7 bases unmatched. The CDR3 sequence is 16 residues long. For the CDR3, the DNA is TGTGCCAGCAGCCAAGAGCGCGGACAGGGGAGGTATGGCTACACCTTC. It translates to CASSQERGQGRYGYTF.